These 22 T cell receptor beta chains were sequenced from one sample in a study of chemoradiotherapy in HPV16-positive cancers. Clones were sequenced by immunoSEQ multiplex PCR, and TCRdb holds only the in-frame ones, with some missing. The sample carries some 5,200 clones, nearly 80% recorded once. Sample collection occurred from a patient who underwent chemoradiotherapy. Receptors originate from a human donor with HPV-associated anogenital cancer.

The V and J genes are TRBV19 and TRBJ2-6; D is undetermined. Germline assignment: CDR1 LNHDA and CDR2 SQIVND (reference sequence). This CDR3 has 13 residues. V was shortened by 5 bases and J by 2 bases, with 4 bases between the two germline ends. The CDR3 sequence is CASSPAGANVLTF. Written as DNA, the CDR3 is TGTGCCAGTAGTCCCGCTGGGGCCAACGTCCTGACTTTC.

The gene calls are TRBV29-1 and TRBJ2-7; D is undetermined. Per the germline V gene, CDR1 is SQVTM and CDR2 is ANQGSEA. The CDR3 covers 13 residues. The ends were cut back, 5 bases at V and 3 bases at J, with 14 bases in the middle. The CDR3 region is CSVLTIRDYEQYF. The CDR3 bases are TGCAGCGTTTTAACTATAAGGGACTACGAGCAGTACTTC.

The chain joins TRBV5-1 to TRBJ2-3; 12 bases agree with TRBD2. The CDR3 runs to 16 residues. Per the germline V gene, CDR1 is SGHRS and CDR2 is YFSETQ. V lost 10 bases to trimming and J lost 0 bases; unmatched junction nucleotides: 9. CDR3 sequence reads: CAATSGGFPSTDTQYF. In nucleotides, the CDR3 is TGCGCCGCAACTAGCGGGGGGTTTCCTAGCACAGATACGCAGTATTTT.

The chain joins TRBV6-6 to TRBJ2-2; the match to TRBD2 covers 8 bases. The V gene's germline CDR1 is MNHNY and CDR2 SVGAGI (reference sequence). The CDR3 has 16 residues. After removal of 0 bases from V and 4 bases from J, the junction contained 4 bases not matched to a gene. CDR3 region: CASSYSRLATTGELFF. The CDR3 DNA reads TGTGCCAGCAGTTACTCTAGACTAGCGACCACCGGGGAGCTGTTTTTT.

This clone was detected only a few times. This chain links TRBV7-9 with TRBJ1-5; D not resolved. The V end lost 1 base, the J end lost 11 bases, and 12 bases lay between the germline ends. Germline lookup yields CDR1 SEHNR and CDR2 FQNEAQ (reference sequence). The CDR3 runs 13 residues. The CDR3: CASSLDGDRSQHF. The CDR3, as DNA: TGTGCCAGCAGCTTAGATGGCGATCGGTCCCAGCATTTT.

V is TRBV4-2 and J is TRBJ1-3; maybe TRBD1 (6 bases). Trimming took 3 bases from V and 0 from J, leaving 15 bases between them. There are 17 residues in the CDR3. Germline V gene sequence: CDR1 LGHNA, CDR2 YNFKEQ. The CDR3 loop reads CASSHPGHKSSGNTIYF. The CDR3 DNA reads TGTGCCAGCAGCCACCCGGGACACAAGAGCTCTGGAAACACCATATATTTT.

The sample holds one count of this clone. CDR3 region: CASSIMLQQRKNIQYF. The CDR3 nucleotides read TGTGCCAGCAGCATTATGCTACAGCAAAGAAAAAACATTCAGTACTTC. V is TRBV21-1 and J is TRBJ2-4; TRBD1, the table's D call, lacks a check against the DNA. TRBV21-1 is listed as a pseudogene. This CDR3 contains 16 residues.

This clone has just a few counts. The chain has TRBV6-6 and TRBJ2-7, with 9 bases that match TRBD2. Germline CDR1 and CDR2: MNHNY and SVGAGI (reference sequence). This CDR3 region has 15 residues. V was pared by 3 bases and J by 4 bases, with 7 bases of the junction left unmatched. CDR3 nucleotides: TGTGCCAGCAGTTATAGGCTAGCGGGGTCATACGAGCAGTACTTC. Amino acid sequence: CASSYRLAGSYEQYF.

The chain couples TRBV6-6 to TRBJ2-1; 8 bases match TRBD2. The CDR3 is 15 residues long. V lost 8 bases, J lost 0 bases, and 6 bases stayed unmatched. Germline V gene lookup returns CDR1 MNHNY and CDR2 SVGAGI (reference sequence). CDR3 DNA: TGTGCCAGCGGTACCGGGAGGGCCTCCTACAATGAGCAGTTCTTC. It translates to CASGTGRASYNEQFF.

The V and J genes are TRBV6-4 and TRBJ1-1, with a weak D call TRBD1 (5 bases). The V gene lost 1 base and the J gene lost 1 base, with 10 bases spanning the gap. CDR1 is MRHNA, CDR2 SNTAGT, per germline. The CDR3 totals 15 residues. The CDR3 loop reads CASSDYRDGNTEAFF. The CDR3 DNA follows: TGTGCCAGCAGTGACTACCGGGACGGGAACACTGAAGCTTTCTTT.

This chain joins TRBV9 and TRBJ2-3; D possibly matches TRBD1 or TRBD2 (5 bases each). The V end lost 2 bases, the J end lost 4 bases, and 20 bases lay between the germline ends. Germline assignment: CDR1 SGDLS and CDR2 YYNGEE. This CDR3 is built from 17 residues. This CDR3 reads CASSVTTSSRGPDTQYF. The CDR3 DNA reads TGTGCCAGCAGCGTGACTACTAGTTCTAGGGGTCCAGATACGCAGTATTTT.

V gene TRBV7-8 combines with J gene TRBJ1-5, with D hard to call. The V gene lost 1 base and the J gene lost 5 bases, with 15 bases spanning the gap. The CDR3 covers 16 residues. The germline CDR1 and CDR2 sequences are SGHVS and FQNEAQ. The CDR3 here is CASSLGVPVIYQPQHF. The CDR3 nucleotides are TGTGCCAGCAGCTTAGGGGTCCCGGTTATCTATCAGCCCCAGCATTTT.

V gene TRBV28 combines with J gene TRBJ1-3; 7 bases map to TRBD1. The germline V gene has CDR1 MDHEN and CDR2 SYDVKM. CDR3 length: 15 amino acids. V trimming: 6 bases; J trimming: 0 bases; junction bases outside the gene matches: 5. This CDR3 is CASRVGQSSGNTIYF. CDR3 DNA: TGTGCCAGCAGAGTGGGACAGAGCTCTGGAAACACCATATATTTT. Based on the CDR3 plus reference TRBV28 and TRBJ1-3, the full variable domain is DVKVTQSSRYLVKRTGEKVFLECVQDMDHENMFWYRQDPGLGLRLIYFSYDVKMKEKGDIPEGYSVSREKKERFSLILESASTNQTSMYLCASRVGQSSGNTIYFGEGSWLTVV.

The chain combines TRBV2 with TRBJ2-7; perhaps D is TRBD1 or TRBD2 (5 bases each). Germline-derived CDR1 and CDR2 are SNHLY and FYNNEI. Trimming stripped 3 bases from V and 2 bases from J, with 14 bases between. The CDR3 is made up of 15 amino acids. The chain's CDR3 is CASSDPVGDPYEQYF. The CDR3 DNA reads TGTGCCAGCAGTGACCCAGTGGGGGACCCCTACGAGCAGTACTTC.

V usage is TRBV19 and J usage is TRBJ2-5, with D unresolved. CDR1 LNHDA and CDR2 SQIVND come from the germline V gene (reference sequence). This CDR3 has 15 residues. V lost 2 bases to trimming and J lost 4 bases, with 14 bases between them. The CDR3 loop reads CASSISARRGETQYF. CDR3 DNA: TGTGCCAGTAGTATATCGGCCAGGCGTGGAGAGACCCAGTACTTC.

This clone was picked up a small number of times. This chain joins TRBV4-2 and TRBJ2-1, with 12 bases aligning to TRBD2. The V gene's germline CDR1 is LGHNA and CDR2 YNFKEQ. Trimming removed 5 bases from V and 5 bases from J; junction bases left unmatched: 4. The CDR3 has 15 amino acids. The CDR3 DNA sequence: TGTGCCAGCAGCTATCCTAGCGGGGGGGACAATGAGCAGTTCTTC. It is translated as CASSYPSGGDNEQFF.

The CDR3: CASSPPWGGRDQPQHF. CDR3 bases: TGTGCCAGCAGCCCCCCCTGGGGTGGGAGGGATCAGCCCCAGCATTTT. This chain links TRBV28 with TRBJ1-5; D unclear. The CDR3 length is 16 residues. V lost 6 bases and J 5 bases, leaving 20 bases between the germline ends. Germline V gene lookup returns CDR1 MDHEN and CDR2 SYDVKM.

The chain is built from TRBV6-6 and TRBJ2-1, with D unclear. The V end was cut by 4 bases, the J end by 2 bases, with 3 bases between. Germline V gene sequence: CDR1 MNHNY, CDR2 SVGAGI (reference sequence). This CDR3 contains 12 residues. DNA for the CDR3: TGTGCCAGCAGTTTCCCCTACAATGAGCAGTTCTTC. Translation gives CASSFPYNEQFF.

The gene calls are TRBV18 and TRBJ1-2, with D tentatively TRBD1 (6 bases). CDR3 length: 14 residues. Trimming removed 2 bases at V and 5 bases at J, with 12 bases between. CDR1 KGHSH and CDR2 LQKENI come from the germline V gene. The CDR3 DNA sequence: TGTGCCAGCTCACCAGGAACAGGGCAATATGGCTACACCTTC. It translates to CASSPGTGQYGYTF.

This rearrangement joins TRBV2 to TRBJ1-5; possible D gene TRBD1, 5 bases. CDR3 length equals 14 residues. V was cut by 6 bases and J by 1 base, with 10 bases left in between. Germline CDR1 is SNHLY and CDR2 is FYNNEI. CDR3 DNA sequence: TGTGCCAGCAGGGACGGACAAAGCAATCAGCCCCAGCATTTT. Translating it yields CASRDGQSNQPQHF.

The chain recombines TRBV7-3 with TRBJ2-1; 12 positions match TRBD2. The length of the CDR3 is 15 residues. Unmatched junction bases numbered 2, after V lost 5 bases and J lost 3 bases. Germline V gives CDR1 SGHTA, CDR2 FQGTGA. DNA for the CDR3: TGTGCCAGCAGCCGGACTAGCGGGAACTACAATGAGCAGTTCTTC. Translation: CASSRTSGNYNEQFF. The full variable domain, its missing parts supplied by reference TRBV7-3 and TRBJ2-1, is GAGVSQTPSNKVTEKGKYVELRCDPISGHTALYWYRQSLGQGPEFLIYFQGTGAADDSGLPNDRFFAVRPEGSVSTLKIQRTERGDSAVYLCASSRTSGNYNEQFFGPGTRLTVL.

The rearrangement uses TRBV7-9 and TRBJ1-4; the D gene is possibly TRBD1 (6 bases). V was trimmed by 5 bases and J by 4 bases, leaving 11 bases between them. The CDR3 loop spans 14 amino acids. CDR1 is SEHNR and CDR2 is FQNEAQ in the germline V gene (reference sequence). The CDR3 loop is CASSVGHLNEKLFF. CDR3 bases: TGTGCCAGCAGCGTGGGACACCTTAATGAAAAACTGTTTTTT. The full variable domain, rest sourced from reference TRBV7-9 and TRBJ1-4, is DTGVSQNPRHKITKRGQNVTFRCDPISEHNRLYWYRQTLGQGPEFLTYFQNEAQLEKSRLLSDRFSAERPKGSFSTLEIQRTEQGDSAMYLCASSVGHLNEKLFFGSGTQLSVL.